The 10 T cell receptor beta chains presented below share a single source sample, sequenced in a study of shared clonotypes between healthy human individuals. Sequencing used immunoSEQ multiplex PCR; TCRdb keeps in-frame clones, though not all of them. The sample gives around 1.6 million clones, 98% of which show up once; approximately 0.44% is in the top ten. Material: naive CD4+ T cells sorted from blood. Subset defined: CD45RA+ positively selected. These receptors were collected from a man aged 25-40 years in good health.

Details on this clone: Other nucleotide sequences from this sample produce the same CDR3. The J gene is TRBJ2-3, the V gene TRBV28, with D maybe TRBD2 (5 bases). Deletions cut 5 bases from V and 1 base from J, with 10 bases between. CDR3 size: 14 residues. Germline CDR1 reads MDHEN; CDR2 reads SYDVKM. In DNA, the CDR3 is TGTGCCAGCAGTCCGAGCGGACGCACAGATACGCAGTATTTT. Its protein product is CASSPSGRTDTQYF.

The chain joins TRBV2 to TRBJ1-3; D is ambiguous. Trimming pared 3 bases from V and 2 bases from J, leaving 5 bases between. Germline CDR1 SNHLY, CDR2 FYNNEI. This CDR3 region has 13 residues. The CDR3 nucleotides read TGTGCCAGCAGTGATAATACTGGAAACACCATATATTTT. Encoded protein: CASSDNTGNTIYF.

This clone was seen only once. The gene calls are TRBV5-4 and TRBJ1-1; D is perhaps TRBD1 (6 bases). Trimming took off 5 bases at V and 0 bases at J, with 11 bases between the two ends. The CDR3 length is 14 residues. Germline CDR1 is SGHNT and CDR2 is YYREEE (reference sequence). CDR3 nucleotides: TGTGCCAGCAGAGGAGGACAGTTGAACACTGAAGCTTTCTTT. Translating gives CASRGGQLNTEAFF.

V is TRBV29-1 and J is TRBJ2-5; D possibly matches TRBD1 or TRBD2 (6 bases each). CDR1 and CDR2 (germline): SQVTM, ANQGSEA. There are 15 residues in the CDR3. Trimming removed 4 bases at V and 2 bases at J, with 17 bases between. CDR3 DNA: TGCAGCGTTGGGGCCGGAGGGGGTTCTCAAGAGACCCAGTACTTC. Protein: CSVGAGGGSQETQYF.

The rearrangement uses TRBV7-5 and TRBJ1-1. TRBV7-5 is a pseudogene segment. CDR3 length: 15 residues. The CDR3 DNA sequence: TGTGTCAGAAGCGCCCGACCTAGGGGGGAAGCTGAAGCTTTCTTT. This sequence encodes CVRSARPRGEAEAFF.

This sequence joins TRBV12-2 and TRBJ1-2. TRBV12-2 is flagged as a pseudogene. The CDR3 contains 13 residues. The CDR3 DNA follows: TGTGCAAGTCGCTTGCCGGACTGGAATGGCTACACCTTC. Protein: CASRLPDWNGYTF.

The rearrangement uses TRBV7-9 and TRBJ2-1; TRBD1 is a possible D gene (5 bases). Trimming left V 8 bases short and J 6 bases short, with 29 bases between. The CDR3 has 18 amino acids. Germline CDR1 reads SEHNR; CDR2 reads FQNEAQ (reference sequence). The CDR3 loop is CASHGHRFGRVPPNEQFF. CDR3 nucleotide sequence: TGTGCCAGCCATGGCCACAGGTTCGGAAGGGTCCCTCCCAATGAGCAGTTCTTC.

CDR3 sequence reads: CASSSPGGSTDTQYF. DNA of the CDR3: TGTGCCAGCAGCTCGCCGGGGGGTTCCACAGATACGCAGTATTTT. V gene TRBV11-2 combines with J gene TRBJ2-3, with 7 bases identical to TRBD2. The germline V gene has CDR1 SGHAT and CDR2 FQNNGV. The CDR3 is 15 amino acids. J lost 2 bases, V lost 4 bases, and 6 bases had no gene match.

The chain employs TRBV5-1 and TRBJ1-5; D is uncertain. Germline V gene lookup returns CDR1 SGHRS and CDR2 YFSETQ. This CDR3 comprises 15 residues. Trimming removed 4 bases from V and 0 bases from J, with 11 bases in between. CDR3 DNA sequence: TGCGCCAGCAGCCCGGCAGGTAATAGCAATCAGCCCCAGCATTTT. Amino acid sequence: CASSPAGNSNQPQHF.

The chain employs TRBV19 and TRBJ1-4; D ambiguous. CDR1 LNHDA and CDR2 SQIVND come from the germline V gene (reference sequence). Trimming removed 5 bases from V and 7 bases from J, with 11 bases in between. This CDR3 has 13 amino acids. As DNA, the CDR3 is TGTGCCAGTAGTTTGGGGAGCAGTGAAAAACTGTTTTTT. It is translated as CASSLGSSEKLFF.